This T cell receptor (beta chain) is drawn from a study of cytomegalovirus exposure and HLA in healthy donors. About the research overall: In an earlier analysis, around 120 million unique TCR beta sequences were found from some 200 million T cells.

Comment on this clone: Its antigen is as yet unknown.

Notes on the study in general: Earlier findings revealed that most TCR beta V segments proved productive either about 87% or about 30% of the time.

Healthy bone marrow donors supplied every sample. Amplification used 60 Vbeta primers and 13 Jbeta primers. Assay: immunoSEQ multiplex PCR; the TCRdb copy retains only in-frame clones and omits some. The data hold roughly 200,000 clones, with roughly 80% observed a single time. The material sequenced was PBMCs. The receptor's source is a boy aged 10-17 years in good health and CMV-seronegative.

The CDR3 here is CASRYLNEQYF. In DNA, the CDR3 is TGCGCCAGCAGGTATCTAAATGAGCAGTACTTC. V and J are TRBV5-1 and TRBJ2-7; D remains ambiguous. Trimming removed 5 bases at V and 7 bases at J, with 10 bases between. The CDR3 covers 11 residues. The germline CDR1 and CDR2 sequences are SGHRS and YFSETQ.